This TCR beta chain was sequenced during a study of cytomegalovirus exposure and HLA in healthy donors. The table came from immunoSEQ multiplex PCR; TCRdb's copy has only in-frame clones and leaves some out. The sample includes about 95,000 clones, roughly 85% of them seen just once. Germline lookup yields CDR1 GTSNPN and CDR2 SVGIG (reference sequence). Trimming took 4 bases from V and 3 from J; bases not matched to a gene: 11. The CDR3 totals 18 residues. Specimen: PBMCs. The chain uses TRBV30 and TRBJ2-3, with 15 bases fitting TRBD2. The clonotype originates from a man between 18 and 35 years old in good health and CMV-seropositive. The CDR3 reads CAWTLGRTSGGETDTQYF. In nucleotides, the CDR3 is TGTGCCTGGACCTTGGGGAGGACTAGCGGGGGGGAGACAGATACGCAGTATTTT.